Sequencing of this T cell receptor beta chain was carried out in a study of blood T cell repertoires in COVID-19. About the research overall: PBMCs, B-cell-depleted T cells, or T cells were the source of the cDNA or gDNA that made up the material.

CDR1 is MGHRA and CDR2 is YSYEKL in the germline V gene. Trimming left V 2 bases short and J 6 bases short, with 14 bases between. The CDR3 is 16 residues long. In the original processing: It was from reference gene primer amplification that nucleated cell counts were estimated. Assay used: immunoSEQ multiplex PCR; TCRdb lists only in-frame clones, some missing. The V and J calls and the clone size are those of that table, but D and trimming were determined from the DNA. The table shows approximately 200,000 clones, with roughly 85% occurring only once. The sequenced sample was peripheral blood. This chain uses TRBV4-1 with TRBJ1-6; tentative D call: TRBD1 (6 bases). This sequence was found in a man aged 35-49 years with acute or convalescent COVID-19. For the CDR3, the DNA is TGCGCCAGCAGCCAAATACAGGGTGGGCTTAATTCACCCCTCCACTTT. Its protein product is CASSQIQGGLNSPLHF.